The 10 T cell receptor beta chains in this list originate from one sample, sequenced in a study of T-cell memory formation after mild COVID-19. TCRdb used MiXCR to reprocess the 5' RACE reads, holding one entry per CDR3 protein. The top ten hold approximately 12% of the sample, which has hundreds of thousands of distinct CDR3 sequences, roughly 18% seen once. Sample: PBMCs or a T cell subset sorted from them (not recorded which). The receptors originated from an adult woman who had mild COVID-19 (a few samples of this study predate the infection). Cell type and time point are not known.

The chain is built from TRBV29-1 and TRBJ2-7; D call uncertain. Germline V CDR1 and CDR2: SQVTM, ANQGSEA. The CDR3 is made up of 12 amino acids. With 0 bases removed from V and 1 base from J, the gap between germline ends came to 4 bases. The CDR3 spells CSVEDISYEQYF. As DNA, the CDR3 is TGCAGCGTTGAAGACATTTCCTACGAGCAGTACTTC.

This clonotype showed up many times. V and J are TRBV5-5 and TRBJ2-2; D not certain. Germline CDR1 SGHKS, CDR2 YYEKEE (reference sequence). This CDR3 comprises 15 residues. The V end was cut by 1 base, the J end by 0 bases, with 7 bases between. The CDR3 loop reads CASSLLTANTGELFF. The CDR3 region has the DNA TGTGCCAGCAGCTTGCTTACAGCGAACACCGGGGAGCTGTTTTTT.

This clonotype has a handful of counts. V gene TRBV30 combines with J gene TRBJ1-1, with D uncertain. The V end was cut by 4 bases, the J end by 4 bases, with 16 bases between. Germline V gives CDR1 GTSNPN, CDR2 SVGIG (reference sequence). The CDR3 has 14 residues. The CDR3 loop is CAWTSRRRRTEAFF. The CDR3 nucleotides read TGTGCCTGGACCTCCCGGCGGAGGCGCACTGAAGCTTTCTTT.

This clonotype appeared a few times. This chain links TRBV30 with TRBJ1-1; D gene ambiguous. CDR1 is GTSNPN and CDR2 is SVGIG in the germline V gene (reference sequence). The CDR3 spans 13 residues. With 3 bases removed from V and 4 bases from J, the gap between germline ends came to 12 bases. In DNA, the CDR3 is TGTGCCTGGAGAACGAAGGGAGGCACTGAAGCTTTCTTT. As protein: CAWRTKGGTEAFF.

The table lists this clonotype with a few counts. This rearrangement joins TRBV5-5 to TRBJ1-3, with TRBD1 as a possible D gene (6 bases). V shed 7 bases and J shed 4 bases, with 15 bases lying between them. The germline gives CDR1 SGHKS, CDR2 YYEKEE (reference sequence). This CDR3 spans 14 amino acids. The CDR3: CASRRGGEGNTIYF. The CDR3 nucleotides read TGTGCCAGCCGGAGGGGGGGCGAAGGAAACACCATATATTTT.

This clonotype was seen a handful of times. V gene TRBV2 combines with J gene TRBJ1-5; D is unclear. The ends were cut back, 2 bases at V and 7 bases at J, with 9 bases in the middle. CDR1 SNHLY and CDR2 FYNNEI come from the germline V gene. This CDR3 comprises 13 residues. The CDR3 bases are TGTGCCAGCAGTGAACAGGTTTCGCAGCCCCAGCATTTT. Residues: CASSEQVSQPQHF.

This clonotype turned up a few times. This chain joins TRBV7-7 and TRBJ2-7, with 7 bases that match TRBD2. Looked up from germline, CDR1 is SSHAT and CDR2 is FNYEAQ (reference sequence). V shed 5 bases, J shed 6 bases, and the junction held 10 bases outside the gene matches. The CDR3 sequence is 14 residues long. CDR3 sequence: CASSPSGGRAEQYF. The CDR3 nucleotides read TGTGCCAGCAGCCCTTCGGGAGGCAGGGCCGAGCAGTACTTC.

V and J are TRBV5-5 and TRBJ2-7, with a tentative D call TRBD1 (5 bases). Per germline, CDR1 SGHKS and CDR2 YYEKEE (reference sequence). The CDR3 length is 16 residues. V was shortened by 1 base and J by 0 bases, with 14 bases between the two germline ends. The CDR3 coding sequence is TGTGCCAGCAGCTTGAGGTGGGGCTTACTCTCCTACGAGCAGTACTTC. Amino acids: CASSLRWGLLSYEQYF.

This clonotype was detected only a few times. CDR3 bases: TGCGCCAGCAGCAGGACGGGGGAATCACCCCTCCACTTT. Its protein product is CASSRTGESPLHF. This rearrangement joins TRBV5-1 to TRBJ1-6; TRBD1 might be the D (5 bases). The ends were cut back, 4 bases at V and 10 bases at J, with 12 bases in the middle. Germline V gene data show CDR1 as SGHRS and CDR2 as YFSETQ. This CDR3 is built from 13 residues.

DNA for the CDR3: TGTGCCAGCAGTTACGGGGGAGGTAGCGGGAGGAGGACAGATACGCAGTATTTT. Its protein is CASSYGGGSGRRTDTQYF. The chain is built from TRBV6-6 and TRBJ2-3; 10 nucleotides agree with TRBD2. The length of the CDR3 is 18 residues. Looked up from germline, CDR1 is MNHNY and CDR2 is SVGAGI (reference sequence). V lost 2 bases and J lost 3; bases outside the gene matches: 11.